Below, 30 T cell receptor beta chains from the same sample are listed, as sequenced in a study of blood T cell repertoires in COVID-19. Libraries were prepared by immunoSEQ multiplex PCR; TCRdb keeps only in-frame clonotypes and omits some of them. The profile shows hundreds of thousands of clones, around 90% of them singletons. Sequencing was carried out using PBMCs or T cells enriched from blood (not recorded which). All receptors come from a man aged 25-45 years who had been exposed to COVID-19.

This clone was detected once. The CDR3 sequence: CAIGQGGTGELFF. CDR3 nucleotide sequence: TGTGCCATTGGACAGGGGGGCACCGGGGAGCTGTTTTTT. The chain uses TRBV6-5 and TRBJ2-2; 10 positions agree with TRBD1. The germline V gene encodes CDR1 MNHEY and CDR2 SVGAGI. The CDR3 has 13 amino acids. Losses at the gene ends were 10 bases for V and 4 bases for J; bases not matched to a gene: 3.

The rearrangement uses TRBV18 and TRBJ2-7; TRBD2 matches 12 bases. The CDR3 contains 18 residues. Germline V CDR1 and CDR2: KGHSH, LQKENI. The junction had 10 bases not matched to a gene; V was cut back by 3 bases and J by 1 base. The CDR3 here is CASSPGLAGPGSSYEQYF. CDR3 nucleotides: TGTGCCAGCTCACCGGGACTAGCGGGCCCCGGCTCATCCTACGAGCAGTACTTC.

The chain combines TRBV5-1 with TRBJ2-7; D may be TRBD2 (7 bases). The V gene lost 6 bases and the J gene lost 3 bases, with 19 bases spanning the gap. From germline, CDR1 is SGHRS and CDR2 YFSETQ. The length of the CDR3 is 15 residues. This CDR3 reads CASKGERDGYYEQYF. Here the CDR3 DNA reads TGCGCCAGCAAGGGGGAGCGGGACGGCTACTACGAGCAGTACTTC.

The CDR3 loop is CASPPGGTATNEKLFF. The CDR3 region has the DNA TGTGCCAGCCCCCCCGGCGGGACGGCAACTAATGAAAAACTGTTTTTT. The chain uses TRBV7-9 and TRBJ1-4; tentatively, D is TRBD1 (5 bases). The CDR3 runs 16 residues. Germline values: CDR1 SEHNR, CDR2 FQNEAQ (reference sequence). Between the trimmed V and J ends, which lost 8 bases and 0 bases, there was a span of 16 bases. The variable domain in full, with the rest retrieved from reference TRBV7-9 and TRBJ1-4, is DTGVSQNPRHKITKRGQNVTFRCDPISEHNRLYWYRQTLGQGPEFLTYFQNEAQLEKSRLLSDRFSAERPKGSFSTLEIQRTEQGDSAMYLCASPPGGTATNEKLFFGSGTQLSVL.

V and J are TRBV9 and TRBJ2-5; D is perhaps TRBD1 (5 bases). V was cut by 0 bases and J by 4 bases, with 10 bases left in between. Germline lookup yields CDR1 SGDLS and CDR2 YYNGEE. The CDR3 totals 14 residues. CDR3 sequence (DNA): TGTGCCAGCAGCGTAGATTCAGGGCGAGAGACCCAGTACTTC. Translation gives CASSVDSGRETQYF.

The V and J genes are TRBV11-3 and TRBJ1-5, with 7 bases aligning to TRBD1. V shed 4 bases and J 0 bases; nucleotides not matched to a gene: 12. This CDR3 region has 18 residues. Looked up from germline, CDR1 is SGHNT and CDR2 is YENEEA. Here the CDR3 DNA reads TGTGCCAGCAGCTCGTCCGAAACAGGGGCTTATAGCAATCAGCCCCAGCATTTT. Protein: CASSSSETGAYSNQPQHF.

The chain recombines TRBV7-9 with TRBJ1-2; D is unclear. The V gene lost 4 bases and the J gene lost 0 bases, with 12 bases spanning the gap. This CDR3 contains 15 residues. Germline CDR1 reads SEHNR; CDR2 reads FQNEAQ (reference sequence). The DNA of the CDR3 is TGTGCCAGCAGCTCCTACAGAATCTCTAACTATGGCTACACCTTC. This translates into CASSSYRISNYGYTF.

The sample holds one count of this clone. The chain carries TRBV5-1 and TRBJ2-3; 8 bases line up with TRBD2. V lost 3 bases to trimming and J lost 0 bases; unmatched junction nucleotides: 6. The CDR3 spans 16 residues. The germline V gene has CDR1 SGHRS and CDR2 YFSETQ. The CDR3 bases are TGCGCCAGCAGCTCGGGCGGGGGGCCTAGCACAGATACGCAGTATTTT. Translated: CASSSGGGPSTDTQYF.

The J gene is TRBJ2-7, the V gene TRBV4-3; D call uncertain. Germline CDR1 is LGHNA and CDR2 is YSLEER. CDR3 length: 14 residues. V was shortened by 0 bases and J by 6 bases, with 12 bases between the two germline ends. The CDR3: CASSQDLLVPEQYF. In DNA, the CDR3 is TGCGCCAGCAGCCAAGATCTACTGGTTCCCGAGCAGTACTTC.

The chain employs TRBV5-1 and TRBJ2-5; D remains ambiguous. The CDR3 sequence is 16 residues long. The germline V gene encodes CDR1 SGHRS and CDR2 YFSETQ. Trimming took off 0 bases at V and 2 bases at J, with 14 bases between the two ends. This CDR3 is CASSLGAPNSQETQYF. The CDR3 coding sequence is TGCGCCAGCAGCTTGGGGGCACCGAATTCTCAAGAGACCCAGTACTTC.

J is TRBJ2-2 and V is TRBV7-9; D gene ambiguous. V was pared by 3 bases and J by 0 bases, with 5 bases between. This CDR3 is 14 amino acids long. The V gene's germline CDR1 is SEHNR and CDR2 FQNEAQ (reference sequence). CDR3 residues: CASSFFSNTGELFF. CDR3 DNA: TGTGCCAGCAGCTTCTTCTCGAACACCGGGGAGCTGTTTTTT.

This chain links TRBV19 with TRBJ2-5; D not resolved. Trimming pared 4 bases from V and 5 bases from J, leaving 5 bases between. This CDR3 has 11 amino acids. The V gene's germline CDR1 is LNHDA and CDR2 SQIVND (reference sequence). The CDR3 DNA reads TGTGCCAGTAGTAACTCGGAGACCCAGTACTTC. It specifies CASSNSETQYF.

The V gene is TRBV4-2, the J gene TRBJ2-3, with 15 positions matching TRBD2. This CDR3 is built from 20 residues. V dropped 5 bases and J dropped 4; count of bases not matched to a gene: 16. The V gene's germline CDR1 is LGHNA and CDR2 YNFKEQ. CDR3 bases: TGTGCCAGCAGCAAATCCTCCGGGACTAGCGGGGGGTTTGTTGCAGATACGCAGTATTTT. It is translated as CASSKSSGTSGGFVADTQYF.

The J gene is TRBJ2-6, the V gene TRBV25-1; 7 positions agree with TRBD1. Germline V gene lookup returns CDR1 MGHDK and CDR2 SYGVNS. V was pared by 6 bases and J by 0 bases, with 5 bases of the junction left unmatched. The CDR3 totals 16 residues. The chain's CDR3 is CASSRDSYSGANVLTF. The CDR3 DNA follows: TGTGCCAGCAGCCGGGACAGCTACTCTGGGGCCAACGTCCTGACTTTC.

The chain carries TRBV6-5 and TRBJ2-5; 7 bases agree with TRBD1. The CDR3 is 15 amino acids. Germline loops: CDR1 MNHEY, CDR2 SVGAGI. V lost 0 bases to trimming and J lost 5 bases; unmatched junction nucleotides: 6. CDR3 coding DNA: TGTGCCAGCAGTTACTCAGGCCCCAGGGGGGAGACCCAGTACTTC. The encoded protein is CASSYSGPRGETQYF.

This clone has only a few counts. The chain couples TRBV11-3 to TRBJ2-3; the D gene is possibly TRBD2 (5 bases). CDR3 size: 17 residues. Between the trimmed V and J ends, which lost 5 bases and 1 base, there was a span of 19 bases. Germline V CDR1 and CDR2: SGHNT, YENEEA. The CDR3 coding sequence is TGTGCCAGCAGCGAAAGGACTGGGCTCGGGGGCACAGATACGCAGTATTTT. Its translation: CASSERTGLGGTDTQYF.

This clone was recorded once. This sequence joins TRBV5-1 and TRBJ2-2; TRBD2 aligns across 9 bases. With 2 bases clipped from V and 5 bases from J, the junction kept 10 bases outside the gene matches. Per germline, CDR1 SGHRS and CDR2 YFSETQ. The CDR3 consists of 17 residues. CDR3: CASSFFSGGPGTGELFF. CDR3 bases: TGCGCCAGCAGCTTCTTTAGCGGGGGCCCCGGGACCGGGGAGCTGTTTTTT. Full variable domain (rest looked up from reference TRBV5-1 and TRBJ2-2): KAGVTQTPRYLIKTRGQQVTLSCSPISGHRSVSWYQQTPGQGLQFLFEYFSETQRNKGNFPGRFSGRQFSNSRSEMNVSTLELGDSALYLCASSFFSGGPGTGELFFGEGSRLTVL.

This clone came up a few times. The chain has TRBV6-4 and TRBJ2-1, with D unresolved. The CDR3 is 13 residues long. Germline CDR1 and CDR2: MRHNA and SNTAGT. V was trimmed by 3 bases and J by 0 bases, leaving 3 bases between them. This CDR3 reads CASSESSYNEQFF. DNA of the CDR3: TGTGCCAGCAGTGAGAGCTCCTACAATGAGCAGTTCTTC.

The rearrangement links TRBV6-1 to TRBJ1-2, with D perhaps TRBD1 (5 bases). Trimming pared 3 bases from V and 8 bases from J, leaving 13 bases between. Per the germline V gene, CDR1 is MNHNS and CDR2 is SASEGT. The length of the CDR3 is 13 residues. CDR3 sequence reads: CASSDSQGGGYTF. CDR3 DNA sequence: TGTGCCAGCAGTGACAGCCAGGGCGGAGGCTACACCTTC.

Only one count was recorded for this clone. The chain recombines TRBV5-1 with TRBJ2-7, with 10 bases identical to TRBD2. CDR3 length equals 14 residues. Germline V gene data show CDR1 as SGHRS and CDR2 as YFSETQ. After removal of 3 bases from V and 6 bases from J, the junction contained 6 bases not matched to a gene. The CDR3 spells CASSWSGGASEQYF. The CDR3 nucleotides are TGCGCCAGCAGCTGGAGCGGGGGGGCCTCCGAGCAGTACTTC.

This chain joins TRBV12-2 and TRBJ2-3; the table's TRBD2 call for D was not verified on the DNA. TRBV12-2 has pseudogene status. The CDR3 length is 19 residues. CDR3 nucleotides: TGTGCAAGTCGCTTCAAACCGGCCCATAGCGCCCGTAGCACAGATACGCAGTATTTT. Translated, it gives CASRFKPAHSARSTDTQYF.

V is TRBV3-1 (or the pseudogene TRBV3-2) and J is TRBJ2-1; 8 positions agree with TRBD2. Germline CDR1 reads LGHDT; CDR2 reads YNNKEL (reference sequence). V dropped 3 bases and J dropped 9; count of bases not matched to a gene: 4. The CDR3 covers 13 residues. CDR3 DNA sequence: TGTGCCAGCAGCCACCCCCGGGGGGGTGAGCAGTTCTTC. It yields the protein CASSHPRGGEQFF.

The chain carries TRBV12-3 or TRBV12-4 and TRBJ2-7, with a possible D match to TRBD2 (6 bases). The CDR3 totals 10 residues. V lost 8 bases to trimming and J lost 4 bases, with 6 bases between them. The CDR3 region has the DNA TGTGCCAGCGGGGGGTACGAGCAGTACTTC. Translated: CASGGYEQYF.

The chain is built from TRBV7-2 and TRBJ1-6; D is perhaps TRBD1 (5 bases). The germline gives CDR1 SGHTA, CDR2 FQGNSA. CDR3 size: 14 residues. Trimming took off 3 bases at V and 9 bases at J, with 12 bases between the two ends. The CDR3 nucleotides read TGTGCCAGCAGCTTTCGTGGGGGAGGTTCACCCCTCCACTTT. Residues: CASSFRGGGSPLHF.

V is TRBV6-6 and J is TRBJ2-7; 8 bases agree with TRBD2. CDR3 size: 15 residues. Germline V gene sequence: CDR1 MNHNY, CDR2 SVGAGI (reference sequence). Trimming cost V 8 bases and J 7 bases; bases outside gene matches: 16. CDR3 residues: CASCRGHSGVEEQYF. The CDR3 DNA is TGTGCCAGCTGCCGGGGGCATAGCGGGGTAGAAGAGCAGTACTTC.

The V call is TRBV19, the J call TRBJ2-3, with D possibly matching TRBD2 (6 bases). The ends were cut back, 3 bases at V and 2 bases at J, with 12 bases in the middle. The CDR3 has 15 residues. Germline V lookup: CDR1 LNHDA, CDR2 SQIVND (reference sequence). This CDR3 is CASSIYGGHTDTQYF. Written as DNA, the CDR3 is TGTGCCAGTAGTATCTACGGGGGTCACACAGATACGCAGTATTTT.

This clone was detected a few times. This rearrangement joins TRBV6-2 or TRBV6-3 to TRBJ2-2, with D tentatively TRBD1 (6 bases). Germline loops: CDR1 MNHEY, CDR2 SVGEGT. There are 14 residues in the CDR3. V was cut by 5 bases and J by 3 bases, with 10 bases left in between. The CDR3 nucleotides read TGTGCCAGCAGTCCCCAGGGGCACACCGGGGAGCTGTTTTTT. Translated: CASSPQGHTGELFF.

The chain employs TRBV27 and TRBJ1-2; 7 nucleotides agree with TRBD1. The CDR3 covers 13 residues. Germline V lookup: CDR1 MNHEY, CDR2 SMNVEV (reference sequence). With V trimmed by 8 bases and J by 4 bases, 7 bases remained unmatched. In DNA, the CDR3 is TGTGCCAGCGGGGTTCAGGGGGGCTATGGCTACACCTTC. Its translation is CASGVQGGYGYTF.

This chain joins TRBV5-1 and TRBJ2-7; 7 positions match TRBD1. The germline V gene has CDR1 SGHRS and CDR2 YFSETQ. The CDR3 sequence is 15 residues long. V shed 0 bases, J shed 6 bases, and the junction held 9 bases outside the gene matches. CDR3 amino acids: CASSLGQGVTSEQYF. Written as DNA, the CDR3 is TGCGCCAGCAGCTTGGGACAGGGAGTAACGAGCGAGCAGTACTTC. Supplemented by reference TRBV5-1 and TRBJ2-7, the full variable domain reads KAGVTQTPRYLIKTRGQQVTLSCSPISGHRSVSWYQQTPGQGLQFLFEYFSETQRNKGNFPGRFSGRQFSNSRSEMNVSTLELGDSALYLCASSLGQGVTSEQYFGPGTRLTVT.

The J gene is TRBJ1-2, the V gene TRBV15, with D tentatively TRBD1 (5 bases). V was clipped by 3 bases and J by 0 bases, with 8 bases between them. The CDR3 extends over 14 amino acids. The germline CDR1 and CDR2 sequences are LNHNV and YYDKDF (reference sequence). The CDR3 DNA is TGTGCCACCAGCAGGGACACAGCTAACTATGGCTACACCTTC. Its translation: CATSRDTANYGYTF.